The 9 T cell receptor beta chains in this list originate from one sample, sequenced in a study of T cell responses to AZD1222 COVID-19 vaccine. The repertoire was sequenced with immunoSEQ multiplex PCR; TCRdb's copy has only in-frame clones and lacks some. This sample has some 120,000 clones, with over 75% found just once. The sample was peripheral blood, taken 28 days after the second AZD1222 dose. All receptors come from an adult who received the AZD1222 COVID-19 vaccine.

This rearrangement joins TRBV24-1 to TRBJ2-1, with 7 nucleotides matching TRBD1. After removal of 7 bases from V and 8 bases from J, the junction contained 7 bases not matched to a gene. The V gene's germline CDR1 is KGHDR and CDR2 SFDVKD. This CDR3 is 13 amino acids long. The CDR3 nucleotides are TGTGCCACCAGAAGACAGGGTTTCGATGAGCAGTTCTTC. This gives the protein CATRRQGFDEQFF.

A few counts support this clone. The CDR3 coding sequence is TGCGCCAGCAGCCAATATAACACTGAAGCTTTCTTT. Its translation is CASSQYNTEAFF. The genes are TRBV4-1 and TRBJ1-1, with D uncertain. The CDR3 has 12 amino acids. V shed 2 bases and J shed 2 bases, with 3 bases lying between them. CDR1 and CDR2 from the germline V gene are MGHRA and YSYEKL.

The chain has TRBV7-2 and TRBJ1-1; D perhaps matches TRBD1 (5 bases). The CDR3 has 14 amino acids. V was shortened by 0 bases and J by 4 bases, with 9 bases between the two germline ends. CDR1 is SGHTA, CDR2 FQGNSA, per germline. DNA for the CDR3: TGTGCCAGCAGCTTAGCGGGCAGGGCCACTGAAGCTTTCTTT. Amino acids: CASSLAGRATEAFF.

This clone was seen only once. The V gene is TRBV6-5, the J gene TRBJ2-1, with TRBD2 as a possible D gene (5 bases). This CDR3 spans 15 amino acids. Trimming pared 2 bases from V and 1 base from J, leaving 9 bases between. The germline CDR1 and CDR2 sequences are MNHEY and SVGAGI. CDR3 bases: TGTGCCAGCAGTTACGGAGCGGTATCCTACAATGAGCAGTTCTTC. Translated: CASSYGAVSYNEQFF.

V and J are TRBV21-1 and TRBJ2-3; TRBD2, the table's D call, lacks a check against the DNA. TRBV21-1 is given as a pseudogene. The CDR3 has 17 residues. CDR3 nucleotide sequence: TGTGCCAGCAGCCCTGAAAGGACTAGCGGGGGCACAGATACGCAGTATTTT. Amino acid sequence: CASSPERTSGGTDTQYF.

The chain uses TRBV28 and TRBJ2-4, with 9 bases matching TRBD1. V was pared by 6 bases and J by 4 bases, with 10 bases of the junction left unmatched. Germline CDR1 and CDR2: MDHEN and SYDVKM. The CDR3 spans 16 residues. CDR3 in DNA: TGTGCCAGCAGCAGTCCGGGACAGGGTATTAAAAACATTCAGTACTTC. Protein product: CASSSPGQGIKNIQYF.

The rearrangement links TRBV12-3 or TRBV12-4 to TRBJ1-3, with D hard to call. CDR3 length equals 12 residues. V shed 6 bases and J shed 4 bases, with 7 bases lying between them. The CDR3 is CASSPGGNTIYF. CDR3 nucleotides: TGTGCCAGCAGCCCAGGCGGAAACACCATATATTTT.

The V and J genes are TRBV27 and TRBJ2-7, with no clear D. The CDR3 sequence is 13 residues long. Looked up from germline, CDR1 is MNHEY and CDR2 is SMNVEV (reference sequence). The V end was cut by 3 bases, the J end by 3 bases, with 9 bases between. The CDR3 sequence is CASSLEKNYEQYF. The CDR3 DNA is TGTGCCAGCAGTTTGGAGAAAAACTACGAGCAGTACTTC.

V and J are TRBV28 and TRBJ2-1, with D maybe TRBD1 (6 bases). V lost 4 bases, J lost 13 bases, and 23 bases lay in between. The CDR3 sequence is 15 residues long. The germline gives CDR1 MDHEN, CDR2 SYDVKM. CDR3 nucleotides: TGTGCCAGCAGTTCCTATTTTCCTTTCCAGGGGAGTCAGTTCTTC. It codes for CASSSYFPFQGSQFF.